This T cell receptor (beta chain) emerged from a study of OX40 agonist ivuxolimab in advanced cancers. Overall study context: Under the entry rules, prior anti-PD-1, anti-PD-L1 or anti-CTLA-4 therapy was allowed, and approximately 40% had some.

The assay was immunoSEQ multiplex PCR, and TCRdb's table has in-frame clones only and misses some. The sample holds 25,000 to 35,000 clones, around 82% seen once. Trimming took 6 bases from V and 7 from J, leaving 12 bases between them. Germline loops: CDR1 DFQATT, CDR2 SNEGSKA (reference sequence). This CDR3 is 11 amino acids long. The source material was CD4+ or CD8+ T cells sorted from blood, sampled in a trial of the OX40 agonist ivuxolimab. The receptor comes from an adult with an advanced solid tumor such as melanoma, head and neck, liver or kidney cancer. J is TRBJ1-1 and V is TRBV20-1; the D gene is possibly TRBD1 (6 bases). The CDR3, as DNA: TGCAGTGCAGACCCGGACAGTGAAGCTTTCTTT. Encoded protein: CSADPDSEAFF.